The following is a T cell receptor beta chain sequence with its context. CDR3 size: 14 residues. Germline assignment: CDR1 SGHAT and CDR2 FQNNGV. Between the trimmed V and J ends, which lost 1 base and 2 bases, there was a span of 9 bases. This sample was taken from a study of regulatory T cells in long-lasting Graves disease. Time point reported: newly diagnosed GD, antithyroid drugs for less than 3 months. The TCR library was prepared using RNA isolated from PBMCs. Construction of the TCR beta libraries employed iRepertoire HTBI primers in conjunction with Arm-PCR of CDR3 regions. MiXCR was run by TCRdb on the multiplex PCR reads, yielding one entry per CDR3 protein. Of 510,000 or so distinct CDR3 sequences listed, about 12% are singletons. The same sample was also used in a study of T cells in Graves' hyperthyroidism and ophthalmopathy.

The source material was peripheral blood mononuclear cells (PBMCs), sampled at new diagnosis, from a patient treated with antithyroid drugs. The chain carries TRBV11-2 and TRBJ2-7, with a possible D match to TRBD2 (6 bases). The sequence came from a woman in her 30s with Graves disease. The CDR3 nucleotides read TGTGCCAGCAGCTTAGTACTAGCCCCCTACGAGCAGTACTTC. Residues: CASSLVLAPYEQYF.